The entry below gives a single TCR beta chain sequence along with its context. This clonotype has a count of ten or more. Its target antigen remains unknown. Per-base quality was not reported, and no clone a single base away is much larger than it. TCR beta CDR3 regions were amplified from RNA transcripts for repertoire sequencing. A first-round RT-PCR used HTBI primers with the Qiagen OneStep RT-PCR kit, followed by a second-round multiplex PCR, size selection and purification. Sequencing of the libraries was carried out on an Illumina HiSeq2000 in paired-end mode with 100 bp reads. The paper's data handling went like this. SOAPnuke was used to process the reads, throwing out any read that had adapters, had uncalled bases, had a mean Phred below 15, or lacked an exact constant-primer or identifier match. High-quality paired reads were merged with COPE v1.2.5. Each unique nucleotide sequence was treated as a clonotype, and MiTCR v1.1 was used to align the clonotypes to the IMGT TRB V, D and J references. Only V-J combinations with frequency above 0.0001 were analysed, covering more than 99% of repertoires. For each V-J combination, a TCR clonal expansion and chaos score was defined as F50 clonal expansion divided by the chaos observed in the TCRdist matrix. Welch's t-statistics and random forest were used to reduce features to about a dozen V-J combinations, which were fed into a naive Bayes classifier. Thyroid-blood repertoire similarity was quantified with the Morisita-Horn index. The public reads were run again by TCRdb, first through fastp at Q25 and then through MiXCR, and only productive beta chains were kept. For every CDR3 protein sequence, its rows merge into one entry that carries the most common genes and DNA. These V and J calls derive from TCRdb rather than the authors' analysis. This sample gives 500,000 to 700,000 distinct CDR3 sequences in total; just under 40% of them show up just once. Of the sample, about 4.6% falls within the top ten clones.

Patients with hyperthyroidism were aged 18 to 65 years, had been newly diagnosed, and had a disease duration of less than 2 months. Patients were excluded if they had other autoimmune diseases, uncontrolled infections, pregnancy or lactation. Diagnosis was based on clinical symptoms, serum thyroxine, TRAb, thyroid ultrasound and orbital computed tomography. Trizol reagent was used to extract the total RNA, and its quality was then checked on an Agilent 2100 Bioanalyzer. These data come from a study of Graves' ophthalmopathy and Graves' hyperthyroidism (dated by TCRdb to between 2018 and 2020). For the wider study: Hyperthyroidism was considered stable if no progression to ophthalmopathy occurred within 18 months of follow-up. The study used TCR beta repertoire signatures to distinguish Graves' ophthalmopathy from Graves' hyperthyroidism and to predict progression to ophthalmopathy. In total, 120 to 150 blood samples were TCR-sequenced: some 40 ophthalmopathy, under 80 hyperthyroidism and some 17 hyperthyroidism-to-ophthalmopathy patients. A discovery set of 100 patients (43 ophthalmopathy, around 57 stable hyperthyroidism) was enrolled to explore V-J signatures distinguishing ophthalmopathy from hyperthyroidism. An independent validation cohort was composed of about 20 hyperthyroidism patients and about 16 patients who later progressed from hyperthyroidism to ophthalmopathy. In roughly 6 hyperthyroidism patients, T-cell repertoires of thyroid tissue and blood were compared. After sampling, hyperthyroidism patients received methimazole starting at 30 mg daily, and ophthalmopathy patients received high-dose intravenous methylprednisolone.

Here is what the overall study found, with its caveats: In validation, the model predicted ophthalmopathy progression with more than 70% sensitivity and roughly 78% specificity; fewer than 15 predicted patients were CT-confirmed with GO in a median of approximately 6.5 months. Most expanded thyroid clonotypes with frequency above 0.001 were also detected in blood, suggesting blood repertoires may reflect the thyroid immune response. In cross-validation, the 13-signature model distinguished ophthalmopathy from stable hyperthyroidism with about 90% sensitivity and 81.08% specificity, while in the test set the corresponding values were around 79% and 71%. No statistical method was used to set the sample size in advance, and the investigators knew which group each participant was assigned to.

According to the germline V gene (reference sequence), CDR1 reads LNHDA and CDR2 reads SQIVND. The CDR3 contains 11 residues, cysteine and phenylalanine counted. Here the CDR3 DNA is all that survives: 33 bases in frame from base 1. V gives up 9 bases and J gives up 1 base, and the segment between their germline ends measures 6 bases. The sample taken for sequencing was peripheral blood or thyroid tissue (not recorded which). This receptor chain uses TRBV19 and TRBJ1-1; 5 matching bases give a weak D call of TRBD1. The sequence came from an adult man with Graves' hyperthyroidism. The nucleotide sequence reads TGTGCCAGCAGGGAGAACACTGAAGCTTTCTTT. The resulting protein is CASRENTEAFF.